The 29 T cell receptor beta chains given below trace back to one sample, sequenced in a study of CD8+ T cells in alopecia areata. Once RNA had been extracted, it was reverse transcribed into cDNA to act as the sequencing template. TCRdb keeps only in-frame clones here, not all; method: immunoSEQ multiplex PCR. The sample consists of roughly 250,000 clones, under 80% of them appearing once. Source: CD4+ T cells sorted from blood, taken at week 0. The receptor source for this set is a human donor with alopecia areata.

Remarks on this clone: An end of the junction does not agree with germline; a read error may underlie this. V and J are TRBV6-1 and TRBJ2-7, with 10 bases lining up with TRBD1. The length of the CDR3 is 14 residues. The V gene's germline CDR1 is MNHNS and CDR2 SASEGT. As DNA, the CDR3 is TGTGCCAGCAGTGATCCCGGGACAGGGGTCTTAAGGGACTTC. Translated, it gives CASSDPGTGVLRDF.

This clone was detected only a few times. The CDR3 protein is CASSRSAGTEAFF. CDR3 in DNA: TGCGCCAGCAGCCGAAGCGCCGGGACTGAAGCTTTCTTT. The chain couples TRBV4-3 to TRBJ1-1; D not resolved. The V end was cut by 4 bases, the J end by 5 bases, with 11 bases between. Germline values: CDR1 LGHNA, CDR2 YSLEER. The length of the CDR3 is 13 residues.

Note on this clone: Distinct nucleotide sequences in the sample also encode this CDR3. The chain couples TRBV5-1 to TRBJ2-2, with D unclear. CDR3 length equals 12 residues. Germline lookup yields CDR1 SGHRS and CDR2 YFSETQ. Trimming removed 2 bases from V and 2 bases from J, with 1 base in between. The CDR3 loop reads CASSFNTGELFF. The CDR3 coding sequence is TGCGCCAGCAGCTTCAACACCGGGGAGCTGTTTTTT.

As to this clone: The sample has other DNA sequences that encode this CDR3 too. The rearrangement joins TRBV5-6 to TRBJ2-7, with D uncertain. Trimming left V 0 bases short and J 4 bases short, with 5 bases between. Germline-derived CDR1 and CDR2 are SGHDT and YYEEEE. The CDR3 has 12 amino acids. CDR3 protein: CASSLAPYEQYF. The CDR3 bases are TGTGCCAGCAGCTTGGCCCCATACGAGCAGTACTTC.

This chain uses TRBV4-1 with TRBJ2-4; 12 bases are a match to TRBD2. This CDR3 has 16 residues. Per the germline V gene, CDR1 is MGHRA and CDR2 is YSYEKL. J was trimmed by 13 bases and V by 1 base; bases with no gene match: 11. The CDR3 DNA reads TGCGCCAGCAGCCAAGGGGCCCTAGCGGGGGGGCGGATACAGTACTTC. As protein: CASSQGALAGGRIQYF.

Only one count was recorded for this clone. The chain carries TRBV30 and TRBJ1-6, with no clear D. Trimming shortened V by 3 bases and J by 7 bases, and 10 bases separated the two germline ends. Germline loops: CDR1 GTSNPN, CDR2 SVGIG (reference sequence). The CDR3 spans 13 residues. The CDR3 sequence is CAWSPGSNSPLHF. The CDR3 region has the DNA TGTGCCTGGAGCCCCGGCTCAAATTCACCCCTCCACTTT.

The chain combines TRBV7-9 with TRBJ2-3; no definite D call. Looked up from germline, CDR1 is SEHNR and CDR2 is FQNEAQ (reference sequence). This CDR3 has 13 residues. The V gene lost 4 bases and the J gene lost 5 bases, with 10 bases spanning the gap. CDR3 loop: CASSWRPEDTQYF. The CDR3 DNA reads as TGTGCCAGCAGCTGGCGACCGGAAGATACGCAGTATTTT.

V and J are TRBV2 and TRBJ2-7; unclear D gene. Germline lookup yields CDR1 SNHLY and CDR2 FYNNEI. V lost 3 bases, J lost 3 bases, and 6 bases lay in between. The CDR3 totals 12 residues. This chain's CDR3 is CASSDPNYEQYF. The CDR3 region has the DNA TGTGCCAGCAGTGATCCAAACTACGAGCAGTACTTC. Full variable domain (outside the CDR3, taken from reference TRBV2 and TRBJ2-7): EPEVTQTPSHQVTQMGQEVILRCVPISNHLYFYWYRQILGQKVEFLVSFYNNEISEKSEIFDDQFSVERPDGSNFTLKIRSTKLEDSAMYFCASSDPNYEQYFGPGTRLTVT.

This chain connects TRBV30 to TRBJ2-1, with D tentatively TRBD1 or TRBD2 (5 bases each). The CDR3 length is 13 residues. The germline V gene encodes CDR1 GTSNPN and CDR2 SVGIG (reference sequence). Trimming cost V 2 bases and J 9 bases, with 14 bases left between them. The CDR3 bases are TGTGCCTGGAGTCTAGGGACGGCGAGTGAGCAGTTCTTC. Its translation: CAWSLGTASEQFF.

As to this clone: In the same sample, other DNA sequences code for this CDR3. CDR3 sequence reads: CAWSVSDTQYF. CDR3 DNA: TGTGCCTGGAGTGTGTCAGATACGCAGTATTTT. The chain employs TRBV30 and TRBJ2-3; D ambiguous. The CDR3 length is 11 residues. Germline CDR1 and CDR2: GTSNPN and SVGIG (reference sequence). V was pared by 0 bases and J by 4 bases, with 2 bases between.

This chain joins TRBV29-1 and TRBJ1-2; D gene ambiguous. The length of the CDR3 is 11 residues. Germline assignment: CDR1 SQVTM and CDR2 ANQGSEA. Trimming cost V 7 bases and J 7 bases, with 13 bases left between them. The CDR3 coding sequence is TGCAGCGCTGTGATGGGCCGTGGCTACACCTTC. This codes for CSAVMGRGYTF.

This clone has a handful of counts. V gene TRBV29-1 combines with J gene TRBJ2-5, with TRBD1 matching 9 bases. V was clipped by 7 bases and J by 9 bases; unmatched bases: 9. This CDR3 has 12 amino acids. Germline V gene lookup returns CDR1 SQVTM and CDR2 ANQGSEA. Here the CDR3 reads CSGGQGGTPQYF. CDR3 coding DNA: TGCAGCGGGGGACAGGGAGGAACCCCCCAGTACTTC.

The rearrangement links TRBV30 to TRBJ1-2, with a weak D call TRBD1 (5 bases). V was trimmed by 0 bases and J by 13 bases, leaving 12 bases between them. CDR1 and CDR2 (germline): GTSNPN, SVGIG (reference sequence). This CDR3 is 11 amino acids long. Here the CDR3 DNA reads TGTGCCTGGAGTGTACTAGGGGCAGGCACCTTC. Its translation: CAWSVLGAGTF. The full variable domain, completed using reference TRBV30 and TRBJ1-2, is SQTIHQWPATLVQPVGSPLSLECTVEGTSNPNLYWYRQAAGRGLQLLFYSVGIGQISSEVPQNLSASRPQDRQFILSSKKLLLSDSGFYLCAWSVLGAGTFGSGTRLTVV.

The rearrangement joins TRBV9 to TRBJ1-4; no firm D call. The CDR3 runs 15 residues. The V gene's germline CDR1 is SGDLS and CDR2 YYNGEE. Trimming pared 4 bases from V and 7 bases from J, leaving 17 bases between. CDR3 amino acids: CASSPRSDSFEKLFF. The CDR3 DNA reads TGTGCCAGCAGCCCCCGAAGCGACTCCTTTGAAAAACTGTTTTTT.

The V gene is TRBV7-9, the J gene TRBJ2-3; tentatively, D is TRBD1 or TRBD2 (5 bases each). The germline V and J ends were trimmed by 5 bases and 6 bases, with 12 bases remaining between them. Germline V gene lookup returns CDR1 SEHNR and CDR2 FQNEAQ (reference sequence). This CDR3 has 13 amino acids. In DNA form, the CDR3 reads TGTGCCAGCAGCCTCAGCTGGGGGGATACGCAGTATTTT. It translates to CASSLSWGDTQYF.

V gene TRBV5-1 combines with J gene TRBJ2-5, with D possibly matching TRBD1 (6 bases). The V end lost 3 bases, the J end lost 0 bases, and 9 bases lay between the germline ends. From germline, CDR1 is SGHRS and CDR2 YFSETQ. The CDR3 spans 14 residues. The CDR3 spells CASSSQGNQETQYF. DNA for the CDR3: TGCGCCAGCAGCTCACAGGGTAACCAAGAGACCCAGTACTTC.

Comment on this clone: The sample carries other DNA sequences with the same CDR3. The V call is TRBV9, the J call TRBJ1-2; D is uncertain. The V gene lost 2 bases and the J gene lost 5 bases, with 7 bases spanning the gap. This CDR3 has 12 amino acids. Germline values: CDR1 SGDLS, CDR2 YYNGEE. CDR3 nucleotide sequence: TGTGCCAGCAGCGTTGACGGGTATGGCTACACCTTC. This encodes CASSVDGYGYTF. Together with reference TRBV9 and TRBJ1-2, the CDR3 gives the full variable domain: DSGVTQTPKHLITATGQRVTLRCSPRSGDLSVYWYQQSLDQGLQFLIQYYNGEERAKGNILERFSAQQFPDLHSELNLSSLELGDSALYFCASSVDGYGYTFGSGTRLTVV.

This sequence joins TRBV6-6 and TRBJ2-3; a possible D gene is TRBD2 (6 bases). This CDR3 comprises 16 residues. The germline gives CDR1 MNHNY, CDR2 SVGAGI (reference sequence). V was trimmed by 6 bases and J by 4 bases, leaving 20 bases between them. CDR3 DNA sequence: TGTGCCAGCAGACGCGGGACTGCCCAGGCCCCAGATACGCAGTATTTT. This codes for CASRRGTAQAPDTQYF.

The chain has TRBV30 and TRBJ1-6, with 10 bases aligning to TRBD1. Unmatched junction bases numbered 5, after V lost 3 bases and J lost 9 bases. CDR1 is GTSNPN, CDR2 SVGIG, per germline (reference sequence). CDR3 length equals 14 residues. The CDR3 spells CAWSATGGFSPLHF. DNA for the CDR3: TGTGCCTGGAGCGCGACAGGGGGCTTTTCACCCCTCCACTTT.

The rearrangement uses TRBV5-1 and TRBJ1-3; a possible D gene is TRBD1 (5 bases). Germline V gene data show CDR1 as SGHRS and CDR2 as YFSETQ. Trimming removed 4 bases at V and 0 bases at J, with 8 bases between. The CDR3 totals 14 residues. The DNA for the CDR3 is TGCGCCAGCAGCCGGGACGGCTCTGGAAACACCATATATTTT. It is translated as CASSRDGSGNTIYF.

The gene calls are TRBV9 and TRBJ1-1; unclear D gene. Germline V lookup: CDR1 SGDLS, CDR2 YYNGEE. The CDR3 has 15 residues. Trimming shortened V by 0 bases and J by 1 base, and 10 bases separated the two germline ends. The CDR3 is CASSVGSRTNTEAFF. For the CDR3, the DNA is TGTGCCAGCAGCGTAGGGAGTAGGACGAACACTGAAGCTTTCTTT.

This sequence joins TRBV30 and TRBJ1-1, with unresolved D. V lost 5 bases to trimming and J lost 6 bases, with 22 bases between them. This CDR3 region has 15 residues. Germline values: CDR1 GTSNPN, CDR2 SVGIG (reference sequence). CDR3 amino acids: CAWGSPSRTFSEAFF. DNA of the CDR3: TGTGCCTGGGGAAGCCCCTCCCGGACTTTCTCTGAAGCTTTCTTT.

V gene TRBV30 combines with J gene TRBJ2-1; 10 bases map to TRBD1. Trimming at V came to 5 bases and at J to 9 bases, leaving 7 bases not matched to a gene. The CDR3 has 13 amino acids. Per the germline V gene, CDR1 is GTSNPN and CDR2 is SVGIG (reference sequence). The CDR3 sequence is CAWVGQGVGEQFF. CDR3 nucleotides: TGTGCCTGGGTTGGACAGGGGGTGGGTGAGCAGTTCTTC.

The V gene is TRBV7-6, the J gene TRBJ1-2; D is unresolved. CDR1 and CDR2 (germline): SGHVS, FNYEAQ. The CDR3 extends over 16 amino acids. V was shortened by 4 bases and J by 2 bases, with 17 bases between the two germline ends. CDR3 in DNA: TGTGCCAGCAGCTCTCCAGGACTTTCCAGAAACTATGGCTACACCTTC. Its protein product is CASSSPGLSRNYGYTF.

This clone was counted a single time. The gene calls are TRBV4-3 and TRBJ1-6; D uncertain. V lost 0 bases and J lost 9, with 15 bases in between. Germline lookup yields CDR1 LGHNA and CDR2 YSLEER. The CDR3 length is 16 residues. This CDR3 is CASSQDPGPRGSPLHF. CDR3 DNA: TGCGCCAGCAGCCAAGATCCAGGACCTAGAGGTTCACCCCTCCACTTT.

The chain links TRBV5-1 to TRBJ2-2; D not certain. The CDR3 is made up of 15 amino acids. Germline CDR1 and CDR2: SGHRS and YFSETQ. Between the trimmed V and J ends, which lost 4 bases and 0 bases, there was a span of 10 bases. The CDR3 DNA reads TGCGCCAGCAGCACCAGACCCGCGAACACCGGGGAGCTGTTTTTT. Translation gives CASSTRPANTGELFF.

This chain joins TRBV14 and TRBJ1-2, with D unclear. CDR1 is SGHDN, CDR2 FVKESK, per germline. CDR3 size: 13 residues. V lost 0 bases and J 8 bases, leaving 10 bases between the germline ends. CDR3 region: CASSQEPRGGYTF. As DNA, the CDR3 is TGTGCCAGCAGCCAAGAACCCCGTGGAGGCTACACCTTC.

V and J are TRBV7-9 and TRBJ2-7; a possible D gene is TRBD2 (6 bases). The CDR3 is 15 amino acids. CDR1 is SEHNR and CDR2 is FQNEAQ in the germline V gene (reference sequence). V lost 5 bases to trimming and J lost 5 bases, with 19 bases between them. The CDR3 protein is CASSPGTSFLDEQYF. CDR3 in DNA: TGTGCCAGCAGCCCCGGGACTTCTTTCCTTGACGAGCAGTACTTC.

The V gene is TRBV7-2, the J gene TRBJ2-7, with no clear D. V was clipped by 3 bases and J by 1 base, with 7 bases between them. Germline CDR1 SGHTA, CDR2 FQGNSA. The CDR3 contains 13 residues. CDR3 region: CASSFGRSYEQYF. The CDR3 DNA reads as TGTGCCAGCAGCTTTGGCCGTTCCTACGAGCAGTACTTC. The full variable domain, in which reference TRBV7-2 and TRBJ2-7 provide the parts outside the CDR3, is GAGVSQSPSNKVTEKGKDVELRCDPISGHTALYWYRQSLGQGLEFLIYFQGNSAPDKSGLPSDRFSAERTGGSVSTLTIQRTQQEDSAVYLCASSFGRSYEQYFGPGTRLTVT.